This entry is about one T cell receptor beta chain. Its antigen specificity is not known. Base-call qualities are not available, and no considerably larger clone is one nucleotide away. Sequencing was performed on an Illumina HiSeq 2500. TCR beta libraries were prepared by quantitative 5'-RACE with molecular barcodes. As for the original processing: Disease-linked TCR variants were identified with a new computational method built on a probabilistic model of VDJ rearrangement. TCRdb reran the public reads through fastp at Q25 and MiXCR, keeping productive beta chains. Rows are combined by CDR3 protein, so each entry shows the most common genes and DNA. These V and J calls rely on TCRdb rather than the paper's analysis. The sample data list about 150,000 distinct CDR3 sequences, and 40% to 50% of these were observed just once. The ten most abundant clones make up roughly 15% of the sample. CDR1 is given as GTSNPN and CDR2 as SVGIG, both from the germline V gene (reference sequence). The junction shows trimming of 2 bases on V and 4 bases on J, and the gene matches do not reach 9 bases of it. The CDR3 covers 15 residues, taking in both the cysteine and the phenylalanine. Only the CDR3 region is kept as DNA, spanning 45 bases read in frame from base 1.

Synovial fluid samples and blood samples obtained from the same ankylosing spondylitis patients were matched. This record belongs to a study of CD8 T cells in ankylosing spondylitis (dated by TCRdb to 2017 to 2019). Regarding the complete study: To find TCR variants linked to disease, the study profiled T cell receptor beta repertoires in ankylosing spondylitis patients and healthy donors. The full study cohort was made up of approximately 24 ankylosing spondylitis patients and approximately 100 healthy donors. Peripheral blood was sampled, and synovial fluid was also collected from ankylosing spondylitis patients.

Findings and caveats that apply to the study as a whole: According to the report, matched synovial fluid samples from ankylosing spondylitis patients were significantly enriched for the disease-linked clones. Some motif variants had previously been reported in the synovial fluid and blood of reactive arthritis patients, which suggests shared mechanisms of disease initiation. The disease-linked clones had a CD8+ phenotype and were found at relatively low frequencies in peripheral blood. A TCR beta motif made up of several highly homologous amino acid variants appeared to be characteristic of blood from ankylosing spondylitis patients.

The chain employs TRBV30 and TRBJ2-5, and 8 junction bases match TRBD1. The source is a male donor with ankylosing spondylitis. The sequenced sample was synovial fluid, either unsorted or a sorted T cell fraction (not recorded which). The DNA reads TGTGCCTGGAGTAATACAGGGGGAAAAGTAGAGACCCAGTACTTC. It translates to CAWSNTGGKVETQYF.